This entry lists 7 T cell receptor beta chains sequenced from one sample in a study of control samples from healthy donors and cancer patients. Clones were read by immunoSEQ multiplex PCR, and TCRdb kept only the in-frame ones, dropping some. The repertoire holds 75,000 to 90,000 clones, with around nine tenths as singletons. Sequencing was performed on PBMCs. Source of these receptors: a woman aged 45-59 years with colorectal cancer.

The chain combines TRBV7-8 with TRBJ1-6; TRBD1 might be the D (5 bases). Trimming took off 1 base at V and 11 bases at J, with 9 bases between the two ends. CDR1 SGHVS and CDR2 FQNEAQ come from the germline V gene. The CDR3 totals 13 residues. The CDR3 sequence: CASSLGQYPPLHF. In nucleotides, the CDR3 is TGTGCCAGCAGCTTAGGACAGTATCCACCCCTCCACTTT.

V is TRBV5-8 and J is TRBJ2-3; 15 nucleotides align to TRBD2. Looked up from germline, CDR1 is SGHTS and CDR2 is YDEGEE. The CDR3 loop spans 17 amino acids. The J segment lost 6 bases and the V segment lost 4 bases, leaving 9 bases of the junction unmatched. CDR3 coding DNA: TGTGCCAGCAGCCCCGGACTAGCGGGGGGGCCGTTGGATACGCAGTATTTT. Its protein is CASSPGLAGGPLDTQYF.

The genes are TRBV18 and TRBJ2-3; perhaps TRBD2 as D (5 bases). The CDR3 totals 13 residues. V was cut by 5 bases and J by 5 bases, with 11 bases left in between. The V gene's germline CDR1 is KGHSH and CDR2 LQKENI. The CDR3 sequence: CASSAYEGDTQYF. The CDR3, as DNA: TGTGCCAGCTCAGCTTATGAGGGAGATACGCAGTATTTT.

The chain employs TRBV27 and TRBJ2-5; TRBD2 might be the D (5 bases). V lost 3 bases to trimming and J lost 2 bases, with 13 bases between them. The CDR3 runs 15 residues. CDR1 MNHEY and CDR2 SMNVEV come from the germline V gene (reference sequence). The DNA of the CDR3 is TGTGCCAGCAGTTTTGTCGGAGGAGGACAAGAGACCCAGTACTTC. This encodes CASSFVGGGQETQYF.

The genes are TRBV7-9 and TRBJ2-7; 10 bases are shared with TRBD2. The CDR3 spans 15 residues. In germline, CDR1 is SEHNR, CDR2 FQNEAQ (reference sequence). Trimming cost V 5 bases and J 7 bases; bases outside gene matches: 11. The CDR3 loop is CASSPGLAGAQEQYV. In DNA, the CDR3 is TGTGCCAGCAGCCCTGGGCTAGCGGGGGCTCAGGAGCAGTACGTC.

This chain connects TRBV3-1 (or the pseudogene TRBV3-2) to TRBJ2-2, with TRBD2 matching over 13 bases. CDR3 length: 17 amino acids. Germline V gives CDR1 LGHDT, CDR2 YNNKEL (reference sequence). J lost 6 bases, V lost 4 bases, and 8 bases had no gene match. The CDR3 region is CASSLSPGLAGPGELFF. Written as DNA, the CDR3 is TGTGCCAGCAGCCTCTCGCCGGGACTAGCGGGGCCCGGGGAGCTGTTTTTT.

The chain is built from TRBV6-1 and TRBJ1-3; no clear D gene. There are 13 residues in the CDR3. V lost 3 bases, J lost 4 bases, and 7 bases lay in between. Germline CDR1 is MNHNS and CDR2 is SASEGT. CDR3 coding DNA: TGTGCCAGCAGTGATGACAACGGAAACACCATATATTTT. Encoded protein: CASSDDNGNTIYF.